This T cell receptor beta chain was retrieved from a study of CXCR3-negative and CXCR3-positive naive CD8 T cells. This clonotype ranks as medium-sized in terms of frequency. From germline, CDR1 is SGHKS and CDR2 YYEKEE (reference sequence). CDR3 length equals 15 residues. The method, 5' RACE with UMI labels, was used to prepare the TRB cDNA libraries. Following a re-call of the 5' RACE reads, TCRdb has one entry per CDR3 protein and lacks DNA. Its clone listing holds 50,000 to 75,000 distinct CDR3 sequences. The chain recombines TRBV5-5 with TRBJ2-3; TCRdb lists TRBD1, though no DNA is available to test this call. Sequencing was done on a sample of naive CXCR3- CD8+ T cells from blood. Subset described: CD45RO-CCR7+CD27+CD95- naive CD8+ T cells lacking CXCR3 (TNR3-). This TCR came from a human donor in good health. Some clones in this sample may be carry-over from other donors' samples. The CDR3 spells CASSAPPSVADTQYF.